These T cell receptor beta chains were read from a single sample in a study of blood T cells in healthy people across ages. TCRdb recomputed calls from the 5' RACE reads with MiXCR, one row per CDR3 protein. This repertoire shows hundreds of thousands of distinct CDR3 sequences, around 50% found once; its top ten account for around 24%. The sequencing input was blood. The receptors stem from a man aged 40-50 years in good health. The conserved cysteine and the conserved F or W are not part of the CDR3 here. The D gene is left open where the match is weak. Expanded clones get a size class; other rows say once, few or many, or leave the size out.

CDR3 length | clone size | V gene | D gene | CDR3 protein
13 | - | TRBV10-3 | TRBD2 | AISETSGSLDTQY
13 | - | TRBV5-1 | TRBD1 | ASSPRDSLIETQY
14 | - | TRBV20-1 | TRBD1 | SATRTGVSGANVLT
11 | - | TRBV20-1 | - | SANEVLDNEQY
10 | - | TRBV7-3 | - | ASSLTGTEQF
15 | - | TRBV6-5 | TRBD2 | ASSYSIAGGLRETQF
15 | once | TRBV27 | TRBD2 | ASSSPLAGGHTGELF
14 | - | TRBV28 | TRBD1 | ASSSGQGISVGTQH
15 | - | TRBV3-1 | TRBD2 | ASSPTASGRAGDEQF
14 | - | TRBV5-1 | TRBD2 | ASRPSSGRSTDTQY
13 | - | TRBV27 | - | ASSPITGVVYEQY
13 | few | TRBV27 | - | ASSIQGGTGYEQY
12 | few | TRBV7-9 | - | ASSLAGPNEKLF
14 | few | TRBV6-6 | TRBD1 | ASHYSTGGSTDTQY
11 | - | TRBV5-1 | - | ASSFGLRETQY
12 | few | TRBV7-9 | TRBD1 | ASSPGQENYGYT
11 | - | TRBV29-1 | TRBD2 | SVRSGPFYEQY
12 | few | TRBV27 | TRBD2 | ASCLAGGLYEQY
14 | - | TRBV27 | TRBD2 | ASRGLAGGTQETQY
12 | - | TRBV13 | TRBD1 | ASSRDRAPGELF
17 | few | TRBV7-9 | - | ASSFSLNNREFGKNIQY
13 | - | TRBV3-1 | - | ASSHSPGSQETQY
11 | few | TRBV7-9 | - | ASSHTGLGGYT
13 | - | TRBV7-9 | TRBD1 | ASSSPGQSSYEQY
14 | - | TRBV6-1 | TRBD2 | ASSEAYGGLYNEQF
14 | few | TRBV29-1 | - | SVEDGSGGVIYGYT
11 | few | TRBV4-1 | - | ASSHVEGYEQY
12 | - | TRBV7-3 | - | ASSLAGGVHEQY
10 | - | TRBV25-1 | - | ASSVGSYEQF
12 | - | TRBV7-2 | - | ASSPRIVGNEQF
12 | many | TRBV29-1 | TRBD1 | SVGHGTGAYEQY
11 | - | TRBV24-1 | - | ATRGGGGNEQY
12 | - | TRBV6-4 | - | ASSESGNTGELF
15 | - | TRBV28 | TRBD1 | ASSSRDRGRTNEKLF
15 | - | TRBV6-2/TRBV6-3 | TRBD2 | ASSAILAGSAKNIQY
12 | many | TRBV27 | - | ASSLDLPYNEQF
12 | - | TRBV7-2 | - | AGGNYPEMNEQY
12 | - | TRBV20-1 | - | SARRVQTIAGYT
12 | many | TRBV2 | - | ASSESRGSYEQY
12 | - | TRBV29-1 | TRBD1 | SVGQGAYSSGYT
13 | - | TRBV5-1 | - | ASSRTGAQGDTQY
13 | few | TRBV4-2 | TRBD2 | ASSQEREPHNEQF
15 | - | TRBV4-3 | TRBD1 | ASSHVTGGSGANVLT
11 | - | TRBV7-9 | TRBD1 | ASGQGASYAQY
16 | - | TRBV7-3 | - | ASGLYSAGIVSGNTIY
12 | - | TRBV20-1 | TRBD2 | SAPEREMVETQY
12 | - | TRBV20-1 | - | SARDSGRVDTQY
10 | few | TRBV20-1 | - | SAPEGPDTQY
13 | - | TRBV7-9 | TRBD1 | ASSLRQGAREKLF
13 | - | TRBV3-1 | - | ASSHPGTGPEKLF
12 | - | TRBV29-1 | TRBD1 | SVSRDRGFNEQF
13 | - | TRBV5-4 | TRBD1 | ASSLGRDRGDTQY
13 | - | TRBV12-3/TRBV12-4 | - | ASSWGDSSTDTQY
11 | - | TRBV6-5 | - | VSKQSSYNEQF